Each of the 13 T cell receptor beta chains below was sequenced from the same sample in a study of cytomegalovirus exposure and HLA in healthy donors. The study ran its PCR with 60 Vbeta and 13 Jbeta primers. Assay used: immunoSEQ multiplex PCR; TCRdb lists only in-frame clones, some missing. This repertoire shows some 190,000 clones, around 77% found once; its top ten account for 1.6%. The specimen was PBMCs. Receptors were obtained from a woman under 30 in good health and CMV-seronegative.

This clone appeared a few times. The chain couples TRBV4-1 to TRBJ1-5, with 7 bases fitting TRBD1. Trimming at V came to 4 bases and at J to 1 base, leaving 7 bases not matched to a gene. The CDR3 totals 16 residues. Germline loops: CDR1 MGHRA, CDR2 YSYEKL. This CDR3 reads CASSLTGFSSNQPQHF. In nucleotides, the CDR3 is TGCGCCAGCAGCCTGACAGGGTTTTCGAGCAATCAGCCCCAGCATTTT.

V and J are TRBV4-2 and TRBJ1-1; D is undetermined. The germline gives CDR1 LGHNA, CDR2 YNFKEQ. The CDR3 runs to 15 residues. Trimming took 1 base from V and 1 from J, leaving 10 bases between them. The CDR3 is CASSQVITANTEAFF. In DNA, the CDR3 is TGTGCCAGCAGCCAAGTAATAACAGCGAACACTGAAGCTTTCTTT.

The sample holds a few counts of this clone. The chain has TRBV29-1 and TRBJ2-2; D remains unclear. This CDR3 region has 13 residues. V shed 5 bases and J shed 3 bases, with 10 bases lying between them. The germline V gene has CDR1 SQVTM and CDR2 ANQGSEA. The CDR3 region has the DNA TGCAGCGTTTTTTTGAGAGACACCGGGGAGCTGTTTTTT. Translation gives CSVFLRDTGELFF.

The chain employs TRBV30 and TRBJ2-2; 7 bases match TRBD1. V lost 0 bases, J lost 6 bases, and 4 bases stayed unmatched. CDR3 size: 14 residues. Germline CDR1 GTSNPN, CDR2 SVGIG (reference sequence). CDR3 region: CAWSVVQGAGELFF. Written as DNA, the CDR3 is TGTGCCTGGAGTGTGGTCCAGGGGGCCGGGGAGCTGTTTTTT.

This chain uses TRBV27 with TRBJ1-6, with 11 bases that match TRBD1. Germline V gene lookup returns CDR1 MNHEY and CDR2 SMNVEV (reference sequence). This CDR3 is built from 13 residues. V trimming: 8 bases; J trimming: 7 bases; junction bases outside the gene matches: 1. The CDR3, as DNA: TGTGCCAGCCGGGACAGGGGGAATTCACCCCTCCACTTT. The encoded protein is CASRDRGNSPLHF.

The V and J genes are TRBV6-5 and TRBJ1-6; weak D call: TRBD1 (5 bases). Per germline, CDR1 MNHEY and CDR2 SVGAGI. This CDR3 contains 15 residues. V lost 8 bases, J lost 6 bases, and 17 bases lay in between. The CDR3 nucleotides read TGTGCCAGCGGGGAGGGGTTATGGGGTAATTCACCCCTCCACTTT. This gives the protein CASGEGLWGNSPLHF.

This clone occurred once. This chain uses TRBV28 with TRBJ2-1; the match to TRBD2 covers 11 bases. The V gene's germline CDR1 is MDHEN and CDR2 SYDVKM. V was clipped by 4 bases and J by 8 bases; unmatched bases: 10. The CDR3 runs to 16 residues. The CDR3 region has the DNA TGTGCCAGCAGTTCAACCTTAGCGGGAGGGCCGTATGAGCAGTTCTTC. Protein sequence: CASSSTLAGGPYEQFF.

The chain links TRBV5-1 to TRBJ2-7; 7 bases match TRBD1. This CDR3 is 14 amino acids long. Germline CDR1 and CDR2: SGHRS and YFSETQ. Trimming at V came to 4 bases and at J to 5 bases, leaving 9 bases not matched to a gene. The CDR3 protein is CASSPGTDQDEQYF. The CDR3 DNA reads TGCGCCAGCAGCCCCGGGACAGACCAAGACGAGCAGTACTTC.

DNA for the CDR3: TGTGCCAGCAGCTTATCGCCAGGGTGGAATACTGAAGCTTTCTTT. It encodes CASSLSPGWNTEAFF. The genes are TRBV7-3 and TRBJ1-1; D is possibly TRBD1 (5 bases). The ends were cut back, 2 bases at V and 5 bases at J, with 15 bases in the middle. This CDR3 is built from 15 residues. CDR1 is SGHTA, CDR2 FQGTGA, per germline.

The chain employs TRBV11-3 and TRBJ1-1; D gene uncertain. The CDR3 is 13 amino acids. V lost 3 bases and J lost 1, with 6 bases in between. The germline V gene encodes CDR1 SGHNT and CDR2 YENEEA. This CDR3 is CASSLRENTEAFF. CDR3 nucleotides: TGTGCCAGCAGCTTGAGGGAGAACACTGAAGCTTTCTTT.

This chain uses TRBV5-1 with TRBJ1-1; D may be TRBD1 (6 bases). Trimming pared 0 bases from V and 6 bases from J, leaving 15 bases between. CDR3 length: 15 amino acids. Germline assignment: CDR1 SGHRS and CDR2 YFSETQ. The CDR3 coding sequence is TGCGCCAGCAGCTTGGCCTCAGGGGTAAGGGCTGAAGCTTTCTTT. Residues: CASSLASGVRAEAFF.

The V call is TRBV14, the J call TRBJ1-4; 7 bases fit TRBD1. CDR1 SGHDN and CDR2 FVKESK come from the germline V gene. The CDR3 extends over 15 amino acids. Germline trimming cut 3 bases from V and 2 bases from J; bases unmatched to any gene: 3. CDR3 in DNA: TGTGCCAGCAGCCAGAACAGGGGTACTAATGAAAAACTGTTTTTT. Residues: CASSQNRGTNEKLFF.

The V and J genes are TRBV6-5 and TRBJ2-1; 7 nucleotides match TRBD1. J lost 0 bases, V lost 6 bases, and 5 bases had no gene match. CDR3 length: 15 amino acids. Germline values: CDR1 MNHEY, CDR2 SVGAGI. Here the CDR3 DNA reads TGTGCCAGCAGCCCGGGACAGAGCTCCTACAATGAGCAGTTCTTC. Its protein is CASSPGQSSYNEQFF.